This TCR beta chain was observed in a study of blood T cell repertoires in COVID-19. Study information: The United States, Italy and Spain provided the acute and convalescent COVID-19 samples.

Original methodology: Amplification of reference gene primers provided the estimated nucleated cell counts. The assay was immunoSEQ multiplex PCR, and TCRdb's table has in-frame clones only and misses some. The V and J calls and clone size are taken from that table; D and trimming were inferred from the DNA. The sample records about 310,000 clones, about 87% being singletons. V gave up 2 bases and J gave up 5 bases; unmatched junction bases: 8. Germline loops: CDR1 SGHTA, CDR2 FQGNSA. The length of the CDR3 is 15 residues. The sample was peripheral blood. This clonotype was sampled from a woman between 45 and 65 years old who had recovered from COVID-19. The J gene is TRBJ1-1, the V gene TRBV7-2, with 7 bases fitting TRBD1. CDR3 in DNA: TGTGCCAGCAGCTTATCAGGGGGTACGATAACTGAAGCTTTCTTT. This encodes CASSLSGGTITEAFF.